The present T cell receptor beta chain was sequenced within a study of T-cell memory formation after mild COVID-19. Findings of the study overall: In pre-infection memory, a portion of responding clones appeared, which suggested that cross-reactive memory joined. Later expanders leaned CD4+, whereas day 15 to 85 contracting clones were balanced CD4/CD8.

This clonotype has a handful of counts. Its antigen is unknown. MiXCR was run by TCRdb on the 5' RACE reads, yielding one entry per CDR3 protein. The sample has approximately 99,000 distinct CDR3 sequences, roughly a sixth seen once. The germline V gene has CDR1 KGHSH and CDR2 LQKENI. The CDR3 runs 14 residues. The V and J ends lost 0 bases and 3 bases, in that order; junction bases with no gene match: 1. Input material: PBMCs or a T cell subset sorted from them (not recorded which). This sequence originates from a man younger than 35 who had mild COVID-19 (a few samples of this study predate the infection). Cell type and time point are not known. The chain employs TRBV18 and TRBJ2-5; TRBD1 aligns across 7 bases. CDR3 amino acids: CASSPPGQKETQYF. The CDR3 DNA reads TGTGCCAGCTCACCACCGGGACAGAAAGAGACCCAGTACTTC.